These T cell receptor beta chains were read from a single sample in a study of CD8 T cells in ankylosing spondylitis. One entry per CDR3 protein, called by TCRdb with MiXCR from the 5' RACE reads. The data contain approximately 260,000 distinct CDR3 sequences, 8.6% of them singletons. Sequenced sample: blood, either unsorted or a sorted T cell fraction (not recorded which). The receptors were gathered from a male donor with ankylosing spondylitis or in good health (not recorded which). The CDR3 runs from the conserved cysteine through the conserved F or W. A D gene is named only where the DNA matches it firmly. Rows give clone size only sometimes, using once, few, many, or a class for an expanded clone.

>few|TRBD2|TRBV15|15|TRBJ2-1
CATSPGRAFYNEQFF
TGTGCCACCAGCCCCGGGAGGGCCTTCTACAATGAGCAGTTCTTC
>.|.|TRBV20-1|16|TRBJ2-6
CSARTWGGAGANVLTF
TGCAGTGCTAGAACCTGGGGAGGTGCTGGGGCCAACGTCCTGACTTTC
>many|TRBD2|TRBV6-2/TRBV6-3|20|TRBJ2-7
CASSYTPTSGGSFPSYEQYF
TGTGCCAGCAGTTACACCCCGACTAGCGGGGGCAGCTTCCCCTCCTACGAGCAGTACTTC
>many|.|TRBV7-2|15|TRBJ1-3
CASSLGGRGGNTIYF
TGTGCCAGCAGCTTAGGGGGGAGAGGCGGAAACACCATATATTTT
>many|.|TRBV20-1|14|TRBJ2-7
CSALPRGGTGEQYF
TGCAGTGCCCTCCCCCGGGGCGGGACGGGGGAGCAGTACTTC
>many|.|TRBV20-1|16|TRBJ2-1
CSASGAVADKYNEQFF
TGCAGTGCTAGTGGGGCTGTGGCGGACAAATACAATGAGCAGTTCTTC
>many|.|TRBV2|13|TRBJ2-7
CASLDSPAREQYF
TGTGCCAGCTTGGACAGTCCGGCCCGCGAGCAGTACTTC
>many|TRBD2|TRBV4-3|16|TRBJ2-3
CASSQGLAGVTDTQYF
TGCGCCAGCAGCCAGGGCCTAGCGGGAGTCACAGATACGCAGTATTTT
>few|.|TRBV12-3/TRBV12-4|14|TRBJ2-5
CASSLKRDYETQYF
TGTGCCAGCAGTTTAAAGAGAGACTACGAGACCCAGTACTTC
>.|TRBD1|TRBV7-2|13|TRBJ1-2
CAGGGQGNYGYTF
TGTGCCGGGGGGGGACAGGGCAACTATGGCTACACCTTC
>many|TRBD2|TRBV12-3/TRBV12-4|13|TRBJ2-3
CASRLAGADTQYF
TGTGCCAGCCGACTAGCGGGAGCCGATACGCAGTATTTT
>many|TRBD2|TRBV10-3|16|TRBJ2-7
CAISESGRGSPYEQYF
TGTGCCATCAGTGAGTCTGGGCGGGGGAGTCCCTACGAGCAGTACTTC
>.|TRBD1|TRBV5-5|13|TRBJ2-7
CASSRDRLYEQYF
TGTGCCAGCAGCAGGGACAGGCTCTACGAGCAGTACTTC
>.|.|TRBV12-3/TRBV12-4|12|TRBJ1-1
CASQQGITEAFF
TGTGCCAGTCAACAGGGTATCACTGAAGCTTTCTTT
>many|TRBD1|TRBV14|14|TRBJ2-3
CASRNDRAADTQYF
TGTGCCAGCAGAAATGACAGGGCCGCAGATACGCAGTATTTT
>many|.|TRBV7-2|15|TRBJ2-1
CASSLAGQTYNEQFF
TGTGCCAGCAGCTTAGCAGGACAGACCTACAATGAGCAGTTCTTC
>few|.|TRBV18|14|TRBJ1-1
CASSPKQDPDGAFF
TGTGCCAGCTCACCAAAACAGGACCCAGATGGGGCTTTCTTT
>many|.|TRBV20-1|10|TRBJ2-1
CSASTHEQFF
TGCAGTGCTAGTACCCATGAGCAGTTCTTC
>.|TRBD2|TRBV20-1|16|TRBJ2-4
CSAESSTAGGPWVQYF
TGCAGTGCTGAAAGTAGTACGGCGGGAGGCCCCTGGGTTCAGTACTTC
>many|TRBD2|TRBV10-3|14|TRBJ2-3
CAISEAGRTDTQYF
TGTGCCATCAGTGAAGCGGGGCGCACAGATACGCAGTATTTT
>.|.|TRBV15|15|TRBJ2-3
CATSGGGSKLDTQYF
TGTGCCACCTCGGGCGGCGGGTCGAAGTTGGATACGCAGTATTTT
>.|TRBD2|TRBV20-1|14|TRBJ2-5
CSARVPGGQETQYF
TGCAGTGCTAGAGTACCGGGAGGCCAAGAGACCCAGTACTTC
>few|.|TRBV7-9|15|TRBJ2-7
CASSNGAVSSYEQYF
TGTGCCAGCAGCAACGGGGCGGTTAGCTCCTACGAGCAGTACTTC
>.|.|TRBV7-9|15|TRBJ2-5
CASSLGGTVQETQYF
TGTGCCAGCAGCTTGGGCGGGACAGTCCAAGAGACCCAGTACTTC
>many|TRBD1|TRBV5-1|19|TRBJ1-1
CASSLATGTGSRLGTEAFF
TGCGCCAGCAGCTTGGCTACCGGGACAGGGTCAAGGTTGGGGACTGAAGCTTTCTTT
>many|.|TRBV11-2|17|TRBJ2-2
CASSLGMEEIGTGELFF
TGTGCCAGCAGCTTAGGAATGGAGGAGATTGGCACCGGGGAGCTGTTTTTT
>few|.|TRBV6-1|15|TRBJ2-6
CASSTTGSGANVLTF
TGTGCCAGCAGTACAACAGGATCTGGGGCCAACGTCCTGACTTTC
>.|.|TRBV30|12|TRBJ2-1
CAWNQGRNEQFF
TGTGCCTGGAACCAGGGCCGCAATGAGCAGTTCTTC
>many|TRBD1|TRBV12-3/TRBV12-4|13|TRBJ2-2
CASDRENTGELFF
TGTGCCAGCGACAGGGAGAACACCGGGGAGCTGTTTTTT
>many|.|TRBV29-1|15|TRBJ1-1
CSVGQVAGMNTEAFF
TGCAGCGTTGGCCAGGTCGCAGGGATGAACACTGAAGCTTTCTTT
>many|.|TRBV12-3/TRBV12-4|14|TRBJ2-1
CASSLSSGRNEQFF
TGTGCCAGCAGTTTGAGTTCAGGGCGGAATGAGCAGTTCTTC
>many|.|TRBV5-1|14|TRBJ2-7
CASSLVDGQYEQYF
TGCGCCAGCAGCTTGGTTGACGGTCAGTACGAGCAGTACTTC
>many|TRBD1|TRBV4-3|14|TRBJ1-3
CASSMTGDGNTIYF
TGCGCCAGCAGCATGACAGGGGATGGAAACACCATATATTTT
>many|TRBD2|TRBV20-1|16|TRBJ2-1
CSARGRGLAGEIEQFF
TGCAGTGCTAGAGGACGAGGGCTAGCGGGGGAAATTGAGCAGTTCTTC
>.|.|TRBV6-6|13|TRBJ2-5
CASAPGPQETQYF
TGTGCCAGCGCACCGGGACCGCAAGAGACCCAGTACTTC
>.|TRBD1|TRBV20-1|15|TRBJ2-5
CSARPVDRGRETQYF
TGCAGTGCTAGGCCGGTGGACAGGGGGAGAGAGACCCAGTACTTC
>few|.|TRBV5-1|14|TRBJ2-5
CASSLWQIQETQYF
TGCGCCAGCAGCCTGTGGCAGATTCAAGAGACCCAGTACTTC
>few|.|TRBV2|12|TRBJ2-5
CASKKVQETQYF
TGTGCCAGCAAGAAAGTTCAAGAGACCCAGTACTTC
>.|.|TRBV30|14|TRBJ2-3
CAWSVHGGTDTQYF
TGTGCCTGGAGTGTACACGGGGGCACAGATACGCAGTATTTT
>many|.|TRBV6-1|16|TRBJ1-3
CASSPPGRLSGNTIYF
TGTGCCAGCAGTCCCCCGGGACGGCTCTCTGGAAACACCATATATTTT
>many|TRBD1|TRBV12-3/TRBV12-4|14|TRBJ1-5
CASSLYRGGQPQHF
TGTGCCAGCAGTTTGTACAGGGGAGGCCAGCCCCAGCATTTT
>.|.|TRBV30|12|TRBJ2-3
CAWSVSYGTQYF
TGTGCCTGGAGTGTAAGTTACGGTACGCAGTATTTT
>few|.|TRBV18|16|TRBJ2-3
CASSPLGPQATDTQYF
TGTGCCAGCTCACCACTGGGACCCCAGGCAACAGATACGCAGTATTTT
>few|.|TRBV7-2|14|TRBJ1-1
CASSHLTGRTEAFF
TGTGCCAGCAGCCATTTAACAGGGCGCACTGAAGCTTTCTTT
>.|.|TRBV6-2/TRBV6-3|18|TRBJ1-3
CASSYSRYDSLGGNTIYF
TGTGCCAGCAGTTACTCGAGGTACGACAGCCTGGGCGGAAACACCATATATTTT
>many|.|TRBV20-1|12|TRBJ2-1
CSARKSADEQFF
TGCAGTGCTAGAAAGTCCGCGGATGAGCAGTTCTTC
>many|.|TRBV7-2|14|TRBJ2-1
CASSLYPGHNEQFF
TGTGCCAGCAGCTTATATCCAGGCCACAATGAGCAGTTCTTC